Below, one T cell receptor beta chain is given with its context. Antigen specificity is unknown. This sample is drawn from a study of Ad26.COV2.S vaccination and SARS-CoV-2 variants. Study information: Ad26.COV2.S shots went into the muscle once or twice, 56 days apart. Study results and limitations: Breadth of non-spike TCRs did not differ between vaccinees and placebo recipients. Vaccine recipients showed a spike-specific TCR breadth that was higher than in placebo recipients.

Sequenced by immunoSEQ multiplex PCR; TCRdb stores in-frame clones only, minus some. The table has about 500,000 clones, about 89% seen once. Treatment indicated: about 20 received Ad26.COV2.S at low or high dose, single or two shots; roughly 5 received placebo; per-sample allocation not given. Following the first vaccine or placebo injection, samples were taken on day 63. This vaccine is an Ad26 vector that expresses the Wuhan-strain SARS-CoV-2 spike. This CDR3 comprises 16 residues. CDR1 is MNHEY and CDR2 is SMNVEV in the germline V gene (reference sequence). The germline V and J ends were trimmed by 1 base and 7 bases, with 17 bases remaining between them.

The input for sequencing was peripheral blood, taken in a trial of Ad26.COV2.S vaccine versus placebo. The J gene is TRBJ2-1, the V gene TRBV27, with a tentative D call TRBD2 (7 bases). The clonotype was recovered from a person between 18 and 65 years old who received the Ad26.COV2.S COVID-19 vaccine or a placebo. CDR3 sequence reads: CASSLWGRGRENEQFF. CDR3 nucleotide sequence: TGTGCCAGCAGTTTATGGGGGAGGGGGAGAGAGAATGAGCAGTTCTTC.